This T cell receptor (beta chain) emerged from a study of spatial heterogeneity in lung cancer. About the study: The library had UMIs, and each TCR and UMI pair averaged more than ten raw reads.

TCRdb independently ran MiXCR on the 5' RACE reads; one entry per CDR3 protein. The sample holds 82,000 or so distinct CDR3 sequences, roughly an eighth seen once. Specified time point: sample taken at primary tumor resection. Whole RNA, which was extracted from tumor, nontumor lung tissue or frozen PBMC, was sequenced without any cell sorting. V was cut by 2 bases and J by 3 bases, with 10 bases left in between. The CDR3 sequence is 14 residues long. Germline V gene data show CDR1 as MNHNY and CDR2 as SVGAGI (reference sequence). The chain has TRBV6-6 and TRBJ1-1; D perhaps matches TRBD1 (5 bases). The sequences come from PBMCs, collected at surgery. The receptor comes from a male donor with early-stage non-small cell lung cancer. The CDR3 DNA sequence: TGTGCCAGCAGTTACGGCGGGGCGGACACTGAAGCTTTCTTT. It is translated as CASSYGGADTEAFF.